Listed below are T cell receptor beta chains from one sample, sequenced in a study of regulatory T cells in long-lasting Graves disease. TCRdb called the multiplex PCR reads again in MiXCR, with one record for every CDR3 protein. This sample yields approximately 230,000 distinct CDR3 sequences, of which 15% to 20% are seen a single time; roughly a fifth belongs to the top ten. The sample in question was peripheral blood mononuclear cells (PBMCs), obtained at new diagnosis, from a patient treated with antithyroid drugs. These receptors came from a female donor with Graves disease. The CDR3 runs from the conserved cysteine through the conserved F or W. The order of the fields is CDR3 protein, CDR3 DNA, D gene, CDR3 length, clone size, V gene, J gene. A D gene is named only where the DNA matches it firmly. Not every row has a clone size; where given, it reads once, few, many or a size class.

CDR3: CASSWGTGVFNEKLFF
DNA: TGTGCCAGCAGTTGGGGCACGGGAGTATTTAATGAAAAACTGTTTTTT
D: .
length: 16
size: many
V: TRBV28
J: TRBJ1-4

CDR3: CASSLKSPLEQYF
DNA: TGTGCCAGCAGTTTAAAATCCCCCCTCGAGCAGTACTTC
D: .
length: 13
size: .
V: TRBV12-3/TRBV12-4
J: TRBJ2-7

CDR3: CASGRQGLAYNEQFF
DNA: TGTGCCAGCGGGCGGCAAGGACTCGCCTACAATGAGCAGTTCTTC
D: .
length: 15
size: many
V: TRBV9
J: TRBJ2-1

CDR3: CASSAGRGRNTIYF
DNA: TGTGCCAGCAGCGCAGGAAGGGGTAGAAACACCATATATTTT
D: .
length: 14
size: many
V: TRBV9
J: TRBJ1-3

CDR3: CASSEGRRTGELFF
DNA: TGTGCCAGCAGTGAGGGCCGCCGGACCGGGGAGCTGTTTTTT
D: .
length: 14
size: many
V: TRBV6-1
J: TRBJ2-2

CDR3: CASSLSPSGRHRVNEQFF
DNA: TGTGCCAGCAGCTTATCCCCTAGCGGCCGACATAGAGTTAATGAGCAGTTCTTC
D: TRBD2
length: 18
size: .
V: TRBV13
J: TRBJ2-1

CDR3: CASSQGSANYGYTF
DNA: TGTGCCAGCAGCCAAGGGAGCGCTAACTATGGCTACACCTTC
D: .
length: 14
size: many
V: TRBV3-1
J: TRBJ1-2

CDR3: CSVIAGGGNEEYF
DNA: TGCAGTGTTATAGCGGGAGGAGGAAACGAGGAGTACTTC
D: TRBD2
length: 13
size: .
V: TRBV20-1
J: TRBJ2-7

CDR3: CASTPPGRDHNEQFF
DNA: TGTGCCAGTACCCCCCCCGGGCGGGACCACAATGAGCAGTTCTTC
D: .
length: 15
size: many
V: TRBV19
J: TRBJ2-1

CDR3: CASSESGSSYNEQFF
DNA: TGTGCCAGCAGTGAGAGCGGGAGCTCCTACAATGAGCAGTTCTTC
D: TRBD2
length: 15
size: .
V: TRBV2
J: TRBJ2-1

CDR3: CASSPPNRGQGGNEQFF
DNA: TGTGCCAGCTCACCACCTAATAGGGGACAGGGAGGAAATGAGCAGTTCTTC
D: TRBD1
length: 17
size: many
V: TRBV18
J: TRBJ2-1

CDR3: CSVVPGQGSGGQFF
DNA: TGCAGCGTTGTCCCGGGACAGGGTAGCGGAGGGCAGTTCTTC
D: TRBD1
length: 14
size: many
V: TRBV29-1
J: TRBJ2-1

CDR3: CASSSGGKFMLKLFF
DNA: TGTGCCAGCAGTTCGGGAGGAAAATTCATGCTAAAACTGTTTTTT
D: .
length: 15
size: many
V: TRBV6-2/TRBV6-3
J: TRBJ1-4

CDR3: CASSYSGGAEAFF
DNA: TGTGCCAGCAGTTACTCAGGAGGGGCTGAAGCTTTCTTT
D: .
length: 13
size: many
V: TRBV6-2/TRBV6-3
J: TRBJ1-1

CDR3: CASSLGPGPPPGELFF
DNA: TGTGCTAGCAGCTTAGGACCGGGCCCTCCCCCCGGGGAGCTGTTTTTT
D: .
length: 16
size: few
V: TRBV7-7
J: TRBJ2-2

CDR3: CASSRGDTSYNEQFF
DNA: TGTGCCAGCAGTCGAGGGGACACCTCCTACAATGAGCAGTTCTTC
D: .
length: 15
size: many
V: TRBV28
J: TRBJ2-1

CDR3: CASSLGAGGTDTQYF
DNA: TGTGCCAGCAGCTTAGGAGCGGGAGGGACAGATACGCAGTATTTT
D: TRBD2
length: 15
size: many
V: TRBV7-2
J: TRBJ2-3

CDR3: CASSYGGNEKLFF
DNA: TGTGCCAGCAGCTACGGCGGTAATGAAAAACTGTTTTTT
D: .
length: 13
size: many
V: TRBV27
J: TRBJ1-4

CDR3: CASSGLGTDTGELFF
DNA: TGTGCCAGCAGCGGCTTAGGGACAGACACCGGGGAGCTGTTTTTT
D: TRBD1
length: 15
size: few
V: TRBV7-3
J: TRBJ2-2

CDR3: CASSVVSGRTYTQYF
DNA: TGTGCCAGCAGTGTTGTTAGCGGCCGAACGTATACGCAGTATTTT
D: .
length: 15
size: medium-sized
V: TRBV11-1
J: TRBJ2-3